The present entry profiles one T cell receptor beta chain with its context. Participants were placed into cohorts based on the clinical history they reported. Recovery among Cohort 3 donors was established by two negative PCRs, clearance, or symptom resolution. The data stem from a study of blood T cell repertoires in COVID-19. Background on the study: Sources were T cells, B-cell-depleted T cells, or PBMCs; the material itself was cDNA or gDNA.

V was pared by 6 bases and J by 4 bases, with 8 bases of the junction left unmatched. This CDR3 comprises 14 residues. Germline CDR1 is SGHVS and CDR2 is FQNEAQ. In the original workflow: Scientists estimated how many nucleated cells there were by amplifying reference gene primers. TCRdb's table, derived via immunoSEQ multiplex PCR, lists solely in-frame clones and lacks some. V, J and clone size are those of that table, while D and trimming were read from the DNA. The sample includes hundreds of thousands of clones, roughly nine tenths of them seen just once. The V gene is TRBV7-8, the J gene TRBJ1-1, with 7 bases identical to TRBD1. The specimen was PBMCs or T cells enriched from blood (not recorded which). This receptor was identified in a woman aged 45-60 years who had recovered from COVID-19. The CDR3 DNA reads TGTGCCAGCAGTAGGGGGCAGGTTGGCACTGAAGCTTTCTTT. It codes for CASSRGQVGTEAFF.